Listed here are 24 T cell receptor beta chains from one sample, sequenced in a study of response to subunit inactivated influenza vaccine. TCRdb fed the RT-PCR reads into MiXCR, producing one record per CDR3 protein. The sample shows fewer than 700,000 distinct CDR3 sequences, 10% to 15% of them seen only once. Sequenced material: PBMCs from blood, taken 45 days after vaccination. The source is a man aged 50-60 years who received an inactivated influenza vaccine.

This clonotype occurred many times. V is TRBV5-1 and J is TRBJ2-7, with TRBD1 identical over 9 bases. This CDR3 region has 15 residues. CDR1 and CDR2 (germline): SGHRS, YFSETQ. V lost 3 bases to trimming and J lost 1 base; unmatched junction nucleotides: 5. The CDR3 spells CASSSTTGGSYEQYF. CDR3 coding DNA: TGCGCCAGCAGCTCGACGACAGGGGGTTCCTACGAGCAGTACTTC. The whole variable domain, filled in from reference TRBV5-1 and TRBJ2-7, reads KAGVTQTPRYLIKTRGQQVTLSCSPISGHRSVSWYQQTPGQGLQFLFEYFSETQRNKGNFPGRFSGRQFSNSRSEMNVSTLELGDSALYLCASSSTTGGSYEQYFGPGTRLTVT.

This clonotype was detected many times. The chain recombines TRBV5-1 with TRBJ1-1; 8 nucleotides match TRBD1. V gave up 0 bases and J gave up 1 base; unmatched junction bases: 2. CDR1 and CDR2 from the germline V gene are SGHRS and YFSETQ. The CDR3 is made up of 15 amino acids. CDR3 amino acids: CASSLAGQGNTEAFF. For the CDR3, the DNA is TGCGCCAGCAGCTTGGCAGGACAGGGGAACACTGAAGCTTTCTTT.

This chain links TRBV9 with TRBJ2-5, with unresolved D. The germline CDR1 and CDR2 sequences are SGDLS and YYNGEE. CDR3 size: 13 residues. Trimming cost V 0 bases and J 4 bases, with 7 bases left between them. DNA of the CDR3: TGTGCCAGCAGCGTAGCTACGGGAGAGACCCAGTACTTC. It translates to CASSVATGETQYF.

The rearrangement links TRBV10-3 to TRBJ1-1; weak D call: TRBD1 (5 bases). Germline assignment: CDR1 ENHRY and CDR2 SYGVKD. Trimming took off 1 base at V and 1 base at J, with 10 bases between the two ends. The CDR3 covers 15 residues. The CDR3 here is CAISEFGGGNTEAFF. The CDR3 DNA sequence: TGTGCCATCAGTGAGTTCGGGGGTGGGAACACTGAAGCTTTCTTT.

This clonotype was seen a few times. This sequence joins TRBV20-1 and TRBJ1-1, with no clear D. Between the trimmed V and J ends, which lost 6 bases and 2 bases, there was a span of 10 bases. Germline V gene data show CDR1 as DFQATT and CDR2 as SNEGSKA (reference sequence). The CDR3 runs to 12 residues. The CDR3 bases are TGCAGTGCAGCCGACACCAACACTGAAGCTTTCTTT. It yields the protein CSAADTNTEAFF.

The genes are TRBV5-1 and TRBJ1-3, with 9 nucleotides matching TRBD1. CDR3 length: 18 amino acids. V trimming: 4 bases; J trimming: 0 bases; junction bases outside the gene matches: 11. The germline V gene encodes CDR1 SGHRS and CDR2 YFSETQ. CDR3 coding DNA: TGCGCCAGCAGCCGGCTCGCGACAGGGGGGAGCTCTGGAAACACCATATATTTT. Translation: CASSRLATGGSSGNTIYF.

The CDR3 is CSARQNTGELFF. CDR3 coding DNA: TGCAGTGCGAGACAGAACACCGGGGAGCTGTTTTTT. The chain joins TRBV20-1 to TRBJ2-2; D ambiguous. CDR1 and CDR2 (germline): DFQATT, SNEGSKA (reference sequence). CDR3 length equals 12 residues. Trimming stripped 6 bases from V and 1 base from J, with 6 bases between.

This clonotype occurred many times. The V and J genes are TRBV12-3 or TRBV12-4 and TRBJ2-3, with D unresolved. The V and J ends lost 3 bases and 1 base respectively, with 8 bases between them. The CDR3 has 14 amino acids. CDR3 region: CASSFSGGTDTQYF. The CDR3 DNA follows: TGTGCCAGCAGTTTTTCCGGAGGCACAGATACGCAGTATTTT.

This clonotype was picked up a small number of times. The V call is TRBV20-1, the J call TRBJ2-1; D gene uncertain. CDR1 is DFQATT, CDR2 SNEGSKA, per germline (reference sequence). Trimming took off 5 bases at V and 9 bases at J, with 11 bases between the two ends. The CDR3 is 11 residues long. This CDR3 is CSAFRVGEQFF. The CDR3 DNA sequence: TGCAGTGCTTTTAGAGTGGGTGAGCAGTTCTTC.

The V gene is TRBV30, the J gene TRBJ1-5, with D perhaps matching TRBD1 (5 bases). This CDR3 is 14 amino acids long. From germline, CDR1 is GTSNPN and CDR2 SVGIG (reference sequence). V shed 0 bases and J shed 6 bases, with 12 bases lying between them. This CDR3 reads CAWSVTGRGQPQHF. The CDR3 nucleotides read TGTGCCTGGAGTGTAACGGGGCGAGGTCAGCCCCAGCATTTT.

This clonotype was seen only a few times. This chain joins TRBV24-1 and TRBJ2-1; maybe TRBD1 (7 bases). V was cut by 4 bases and J by 10 bases, with 16 bases left in between. Germline lookup yields CDR1 KGHDR and CDR2 SFDVKD. This CDR3 is built from 14 residues. DNA for the CDR3: TGTGCCACCAGTGAGGGATTGGCGGGACAGGAGCAGTTCTTC. It translates to CATSEGLAGQEQFF.

In its sample, this clonotype was seen once. This may stem from a read error, because a much larger clone lies one nucleotide away. The V call is TRBV7-8, the J call TRBJ1-6, with TRBD1 matching over 7 bases. Germline V CDR1 and CDR2: SGHVS, FQNEAQ. V lost 0 bases, J lost 11 bases, and 7 bases stayed unmatched. This CDR3 comprises 15 residues. The DNA for the CDR3 is TGTGCCAGCAGCTTAGCAGGCAGGGGGGGAACACCCCTCCACTTT. Protein: CASSLAGRGGTPLHF.

This clonotype was detected only a few times. The rearrangement uses TRBV5-5 and TRBJ2-3, with TRBD2 identical over 8 bases. The CDR3 has 16 residues. Germline V CDR1 and CDR2: SGHKS, YYEKEE (reference sequence). Unmatched junction bases numbered 7, after V lost 4 bases and J lost 0 bases. Here the CDR3 reads CASSGATSGSTDTQYF. The CDR3 coding sequence is TGTGCCAGCAGCGGGGCCACTAGCGGTAGCACAGATACGCAGTATTTT. Based on the CDR3 plus reference TRBV5-5 and TRBJ2-3, the full variable domain is DAGVTQSPTHLIKTRGQQVTLRCSPISGHKSVSWYQQVLGQGPQFIFQYYEKEERGRGNFPDRFSARQFPNYSSELNVNALLLGDSALYLCASSGATSGSTDTQYFGPGTRLTVL.

The sample holds a few counts of this clonotype. The chain has TRBV24-1 and TRBJ1-5; 7 positions agree with TRBD1. Germline assignment: CDR1 KGHDR and CDR2 SFDVKD. Trimming removed 4 bases from V and 4 bases from J; junction bases left unmatched: 0. The CDR3 runs to 13 residues. The CDR3 nucleotides read TGTGCCACCAGTGAGACAGGGAATCAGCCCCAGCATTTT. It yields the protein CATSETGNQPQHF.

The chain has TRBV4-2 and TRBJ2-5; TRBD2 might be the D (6 bases). The length of the CDR3 is 15 residues. The V gene lost 1 base and the J gene lost 3 bases, with 12 bases spanning the gap. The germline gives CDR1 LGHNA, CDR2 YNFKEQ. This CDR3 reads CASSQGRSGEETQYF. The CDR3 DNA reads as TGTGCCAGCAGCCAAGGTCGATCGGGGGAAGAGACCCAGTACTTC.

The table lists this clonotype with a few counts. This chain joins TRBV11-1 and TRBJ2-1; D is perhaps TRBD1 (6 bases). This CDR3 has 16 amino acids. Germline assignment: CDR1 SGHAT and CDR2 FQDESV (reference sequence). Trimming shortened V by 5 bases and J by 9 bases, and 23 bases separated the two germline ends. CDR3 protein: CASSGIRGLGGVEQFF. The CDR3 nucleotides are TGTGCCAGCAGCGGAATCCGGGGATTAGGGGGAGTTGAGCAGTTCTTC.

This clonotype was seen repeatedly, ten times or more. V gene TRBV20-1 combines with J gene TRBJ2-2; 9 bases match TRBD2. Germline V gene lookup returns CDR1 DFQATT and CDR2 SNEGSKA (reference sequence). J gave up 2 bases and V 1 base, and 5 bases lay outside the gene matches. The CDR3 totals 16 residues. This CDR3 reads CSARVDSGGNTGELFF. CDR3 coding DNA: TGCAGTGCTAGAGTCGATAGCGGGGGAAACACCGGGGAGCTGTTTTTT.

V and J are TRBV3-1 and TRBJ2-1; 7 bases map to TRBD1. The CDR3 is 15 residues long. The germline V gene encodes CDR1 LGHDT and CDR2 YNNKEL (reference sequence). The ends lost 2 bases at V and 7 bases at J; junction bases unmatched: 8. The CDR3 nucleotides read TGTGCCAGCAGCCAACCACGACAGGGCGTTAATGAGCAGTTCTTC. This gives the protein CASSQPRQGVNEQFF.

The chain links TRBV12-3 or TRBV12-4 to TRBJ2-3; tentative D call: TRBD1 (6 bases). The V gene lost 3 bases and the J gene lost 4 bases, with 14 bases spanning the gap. This CDR3 has 15 residues. Here the CDR3 DNA reads TGTGCCAGCAGTTTTATGGGGGCGAGGGCAGATACGCAGTATTTT. It translates to CASSFMGARADTQYF.

This clonotype was counted only a few times. The CDR3 spells CASSTSGQGAGEQFF. The CDR3 nucleotides read TGTGCCAGCAGTACCTCGGGACAGGGGGCGGGTGAGCAGTTCTTC. The V call is TRBV12-3 or TRBV12-4, the J call TRBJ2-1; 12 nucleotides align to TRBD1. The V gene end was trimmed by 5 bases and the J gene end by 9 bases; junction bases not matched to a gene: 8. The CDR3 sequence is 15 residues long.

Regarding this clonotype: One end of the junction is discordant with germline, which a read error may explain. CDR3 protein: CACSPRRGRSSGANVLTF. The CDR3, as DNA: TGTGCCTGCAGTCCTAGGAGGGGACGGAGCTCTGGGGCCAACGTCCTGACTTTC. The chain combines TRBV27 with TRBJ2-6; a weak D match, TRBD2 (6 bases). The germline V gene has CDR1 MNHEY and CDR2 SMNVEV (reference sequence). The length of the CDR3 is 18 residues.

This clonotype was seen only a few times. This chain uses TRBV3-1 with TRBJ2-2; no definite D call. Trimming took 1 base from V and 1 from J, leaving 7 bases between them. The CDR3 runs to 15 residues. CDR1 and CDR2 (germline): LGHDT, YNNKEL (reference sequence). CDR3 in DNA: TGTGCCAGCAGCCAAGCCGCGGTGAACACCGGGGAGCTGTTTTTT. This encodes CASSQAAVNTGELFF.

The V and J genes are TRBV7-2 and TRBJ1-2; the match to TRBD1 covers 11 bases. The CDR3 is made up of 15 amino acids. Trimming removed 5 bases from V and 3 bases from J; junction bases left unmatched: 5. Per germline, CDR1 SGHTA and CDR2 FQGNSA. The CDR3 DNA is TGTGCCAGCAGCGGACAGGGGGCGCTGGACTATGGCTACACCTTC. As protein: CASSGQGALDYGYTF.

There are a few counts of this clonotype. The chain uses TRBV20-1 and TRBJ1-4, with a weak D call TRBD1 (5 bases). CDR1 DFQATT and CDR2 SNEGSKA come from the germline V gene (reference sequence). The CDR3 length is 13 residues. V was cut by 6 bases and J by 5 bases, with 13 bases left in between. This chain's CDR3 is CSAIYRDNEKLFF. CDR3 in DNA: TGCAGTGCGATATACCGGGACAATGAAAAACTGTTTTTT.